This TCR beta chain was observed in a study of graft-versus-host responses after intestinal transplantation. The overall study: All recipients were given anti-thymocyte globulin induction, and tacrolimus and steroids were then administered for about three years. Overall study results and limits: Association was observed between peak circulating GvH clone levels and early post-transplant HvG declines.

The CDR3 totals 15 residues. Per the germline V gene, CDR1 is MNHNS and CDR2 is SASEGT. V was trimmed by 6 bases and J by 0 bases, leaving 12 bases between them. Using immunoSEQ multiplex PCR, the repertoire was profiled, and TCRdb retains in-frame clones only, with some absent. The sample yields some 150,000 clones, roughly 91% seen once. As concerns this clone: Antigen unknown.

The chain is built from TRBV6-1 and TRBJ1-3; D gene unclear. This sample comprised unstimulated CD4+ T cells sorted from spleen or lymph node cells, obtained before intestinal transplant. This clonotype was obtained from a human donor who received an intestinal transplant. CDR3 nucleotides: TGTGCCAGCAGACAAGGACTGAACTCTGGAAACACCATATATTTT. It yields the protein CASRQGLNSGNTIYF.